The next 30 T cell receptor beta chains were all read from a single sample in a study of blood T cell repertoires in COVID-19. Libraries were prepared by immunoSEQ multiplex PCR; TCRdb keeps only in-frame clonotypes and omits some of them. The data hold 76,000 or so clones, with 87% observed a single time. The specimen was peripheral blood. These receptors were obtained from a man aged 30-40 years with acute or convalescent COVID-19.

This clone has a single count. The V and J genes are TRBV28 and TRBJ1-1; 7 nucleotides align to TRBD1. This CDR3 spans 13 amino acids. Losses at the gene ends were 4 bases for V and 6 bases for J; bases not matched to a gene: 5. CDR1 and CDR2 (germline): MDHEN, SYDVKM. The CDR3 sequence: CASSYDRASEAFF. CDR3 in DNA: TGTGCCAGCAGTTACGACAGGGCTTCTGAAGCTTTCTTT.

The rearrangement joins TRBV6-6 to TRBJ2-2; 7 nucleotides align to TRBD2. Germline V CDR1 and CDR2: MNHNY, SVGAGI (reference sequence). V lost 5 bases, J lost 1 base, and 10 bases stayed unmatched. This CDR3 has 17 amino acids. The CDR3 region is CASSPAGSGKNTGELFF. The CDR3 nucleotides are TGTGCCAGCAGTCCCGCTGGCAGCGGGAAGAACACCGGGGAGCTGTTTTTT.

The chain has TRBV6-5 and TRBJ2-7; D is undetermined. This CDR3 has 11 amino acids. Trimming removed 4 bases from V and 4 bases from J, with 5 bases in between. From germline, CDR1 is MNHEY and CDR2 SVGAGI. For the CDR3, the DNA is TGTGCCAGCAGTTCAGTATACGAGCAGTACTTC. Encoded protein: CASSSVYEQYF.

On this clone itself: Other DNA sequences in the sample encode the same CDR3. CDR3 coding DNA: TGCGCCAGCAGCTTGGGAGCGGGAGGGCCGGGCGAGCAGTACTTC. Translation: CASSLGAGGPGEQYF. The rearrangement links TRBV5-1 to TRBJ2-7; 10 bases fit TRBD2. This CDR3 region has 15 residues. Germline assignment: CDR1 SGHRS and CDR2 YFSETQ. The V and J ends lost 0 bases and 6 bases, in that order; junction bases with no gene match: 6.

V gene TRBV2 combines with J gene TRBJ2-1; 10 nucleotides agree with TRBD2. Germline trimming cut 7 bases from V and 4 bases from J; bases unmatched to any gene: 1. Germline V lookup: CDR1 SNHLY, CDR2 FYNNEI. There are 13 residues in the CDR3. The CDR3 spells CASTSGGYNEQFF. The CDR3 region has the DNA TGTGCCAGCACTAGCGGGGGATACAATGAGCAGTTCTTC.

The chain uses TRBV19 and TRBJ1-3; D uncertain. Trimming left V 1 base short and J 0 bases short, with 7 bases between. Germline CDR1 and CDR2: LNHDA and SQIVND (reference sequence). There are 15 residues in the CDR3. The CDR3 DNA reads TGTGCCAGTAGTATAGGCGGATCCTCTGGAAACACCATATATTTT. It codes for CASSIGGSSGNTIYF.

Remarks on this clone: Germline is not matched at one junction end, which may reflect a read error. The V gene is TRBV7-8, the J gene TRBJ2-7, with 8 bases matching TRBD2. This CDR3 region has 17 residues. Germline CDR1 and CDR2: SGHVS and FQNEAQ. The CDR3: CVSSPRPQGTSSYEQYF. DNA for the CDR3: TGTGTCAGCAGCCCCCGACCGCAAGGGACTAGCTCCTACGAGCAGTACTTC.

The chain employs TRBV24-1 and TRBJ2-4; TRBD2 aligns across 8 bases. Germline lookup yields CDR1 KGHDR and CDR2 SFDVKD. J gave up 8 bases and V 4 bases, and 9 bases lay outside the gene matches. The CDR3 contains 15 residues. CDR3 protein: CATSDPSGSGDIQYF. CDR3 coding DNA: TGTGCCACCAGTGACCCCAGCGGGAGTGGGGACATTCAGTACTTC.

The chain employs TRBV27 and TRBJ2-2; 7 bases are a match to TRBD1. The junction had 6 bases not matched to a gene; V was cut back by 5 bases and J by 3 bases. Germline V gene lookup returns CDR1 MNHEY and CDR2 SMNVEV (reference sequence). This CDR3 is built from 15 residues. The CDR3 DNA reads TGTGCCAGCAGTCCCCGAGACAGGGACACCGGGGAGCTGTTTTTT. Translation gives CASSPRDRDTGELFF.

This clone has only one observation. The chain is built from TRBV7-3 and TRBJ2-2, with TRBD2 matching 8 bases. With 0 bases clipped from V and 4 bases from J, the junction kept 4 bases outside the gene matches. The CDR3 runs to 16 residues. Germline CDR1 and CDR2: SGHTA and FQGTGA. CDR3 nucleotide sequence: TGTGCCAGCAGCTTAACGGGGACTAGTCGCACCGGGGAGCTGTTTTTT. This encodes CASSLTGTSRTGELFF.

J is TRBJ2-5 and V is TRBV27, with a tentative D call TRBD2 (6 bases). Trimming left V 3 bases short and J 2 bases short, with 10 bases between. Germline V CDR1 and CDR2: MNHEY, SMNVEV (reference sequence). CDR3 length: 14 residues. This CDR3 is CASSFLARQETQYF. CDR3 DNA: TGTGCCAGCAGTTTTCTAGCGAGACAAGAGACCCAGTACTTC.

This chain links TRBV6-5 with TRBJ2-1, with 9 nucleotides matching TRBD2. J was trimmed by 0 bases and V by 5 bases; bases with no gene match: 2. The CDR3 is made up of 15 amino acids. Germline CDR1 reads MNHEY; CDR2 reads SVGAGI. The CDR3 reads CASSLSGSSYNEQFF. CDR3 bases: TGTGCCAGCAGTCTTAGCGGGAGCTCCTACAATGAGCAGTTCTTC.

The rearrangement uses TRBV18 and TRBJ1-1, with a tentative D call TRBD1 (5 bases). This CDR3 is built from 13 residues. The germline V gene encodes CDR1 KGHSH and CDR2 LQKENI. In DNA form, the CDR3 reads TGTGCTACTCTGGGGGGGACGCGGACTGAAGCTTTCTTT. It translates to CATLGGTRTEAFF.

This clone occurred once. The chain is built from TRBV30 and TRBJ2-1; D not resolved. There are 11 residues in the CDR3. In germline, CDR1 is GTSNPN, CDR2 SVGIG (reference sequence). V lost 5 bases, J lost 7 bases, and 9 bases lay in between. DNA of the CDR3: TGTGCCTGGGACGCGAGGAATGAGCAGTTCTTC. Residues: CAWDARNEQFF.

The chain has TRBV2 and TRBJ2-1; D perhaps matches TRBD1 (6 bases). CDR3 length equals 12 residues. Germline V gene lookup returns CDR1 SNHLY and CDR2 FYNNEI. V was pared by 10 bases and J by 7 bases, with 14 bases between. CDR3 in DNA: TGTGCCACCTCTTACAGGGCAAATGAGCAGTTCTTC. This gives the protein CATSYRANEQFF.

CDR3 sequence (DNA): TGCGCCAGCAGCCGGGACAGGGGGCACGGGGAGCTGTTTTTT. It specifies CASSRDRGHGELFF. V and J are TRBV5-1 and TRBJ2-2; 12 bases are shared with TRBD1. The J segment lost 7 bases and the V segment lost 4 bases, leaving 2 bases of the junction unmatched. The germline gives CDR1 SGHRS, CDR2 YFSETQ. CDR3 length: 14 amino acids.

Only one count was recorded for this clone. The chain is built from TRBV7-9 and TRBJ2-5; D is ambiguous. V shed 5 bases and J shed 5 bases, with 9 bases lying between them. The CDR3 is made up of 12 amino acids. Germline lookup yields CDR1 SEHNR and CDR2 FQNEAQ (reference sequence). The CDR3 DNA reads as TGTGCCAGCAGCCGAACACGTGAGACCCAGTACTTC. Translated: CASSRTRETQYF. The complete variable domain, with remaining parts taken from reference TRBV7-9 and TRBJ2-5, reads DTGVSQNPRHKITKRGQNVTFRCDPISEHNRLYWYRQTLGQGPEFLTYFQNEAQLEKSRLLSDRFSAERPKGSFSTLEIQRTEQGDSAMYLCASSRTRETQYFGPGTRLLVL.

The DNA for the CDR3 is TGTGCCAGTAGTAAACAGGGCCCGAACACCGGGGAGCTGTTTTTT. It codes for CASSKQGPNTGELFF. This chain links TRBV19 with TRBJ2-2; D is possibly TRBD1 (6 bases). The CDR3 consists of 15 residues. Trimming took 4 bases from V and 0 from J, leaving 9 bases between them. CDR1 and CDR2 from the germline V gene are LNHDA and SQIVND (reference sequence).

The chain carries TRBV6-5 and TRBJ2-7; a possible D gene is TRBD2 (6 bases). CDR3 length: 16 amino acids. Germline assignment: CDR1 MNHEY and CDR2 SVGAGI. Trimming took off 0 bases at V and 3 bases at J, with 15 bases between the two ends. The CDR3 DNA sequence: TGTGCCAGCAGTTACTCGATGACAGTGGAGGGCTACGAGCAGTACTTC. Protein product: CASSYSMTVEGYEQYF.

The chain uses TRBV18 and TRBJ2-2; no firm D call. The V gene lost 6 bases and the J gene lost 5 bases, with 10 bases spanning the gap. This CDR3 contains 13 residues. CDR1 and CDR2 from the germline V gene are KGHSH and LQKENI. The CDR3 DNA sequence: TGTGCCAGCTCTCTTGACTTGACCGGGGAGCTGTTTTTT. Translated: CASSLDLTGELFF.

V usage is TRBV5-5 and J usage is TRBJ2-7; the D gene is possibly TRBD1 (6 bases). This CDR3 is built from 12 residues. The germline V gene encodes CDR1 SGHKS and CDR2 YYEKEE (reference sequence). V gave up 5 bases and J gave up 7 bases, with 13 bases separating them. CDR3 residues: CASRHQGLEQYF. The CDR3 DNA reads TGTGCCAGCAGACATCAGGGGCTGGAGCAGTACTTC.

The J gene is TRBJ1-1, the V gene TRBV12-3 or TRBV12-4; D is perhaps TRBD1 (6 bases). V was cut by 5 bases and J by 3 bases, with 10 bases left in between. The CDR3 runs 13 residues. The CDR3 here is CASSRQAHTEAFF. The CDR3 DNA is TGTGCCAGCAGTCGACAGGCTCACACTGAAGCTTTCTTT.

V gene TRBV3-1 (or the pseudogene TRBV3-2) combines with J gene TRBJ2-7; 12 positions agree with TRBD1. The CDR3 sequence is 15 residues long. J gave up 7 bases and V 1 base, and 5 bases lay outside the gene matches. Germline-derived CDR1 and CDR2 are LGHDT and YNNKEL (reference sequence). The CDR3 loop reads CASSQGGQGAVEQYF. The DNA of the CDR3 is TGTGCCAGCAGCCAAGGGGGACAGGGGGCGGTGGAGCAGTACTTC.

The rearrangement uses TRBV6-5 and TRBJ2-2; D gene unclear. Per germline, CDR1 MNHEY and CDR2 SVGAGI. V dropped 8 bases and J dropped 5 bases, with 12 bases sitting between them. There are 13 residues in the CDR3. CDR3 sequence (DNA): TGTGCCAGCGGTCGGTCCGCAACCGGGGAGCTGTTTTTT. This translates into CASGRSATGELFF.

The genes are TRBV30 and TRBJ2-7; 7 bases are shared with TRBD1. Germline CDR1 and CDR2: GTSNPN and SVGIG (reference sequence). The CDR3 covers 12 residues. After removal of 5 bases from V and 5 bases from J, the junction contained 6 bases not matched to a gene. For the CDR3, the DNA is TGTGCCTGGGACAGGGTGATGAACGAGCAGTACTTC. It codes for CAWDRVMNEQYF.

The rearrangement uses TRBV5-6 and TRBJ2-1, with 9 bases that match TRBD1. Germline CDR1 and CDR2: SGHDT and YYEEEE. This CDR3 has 16 residues. Unmatched junction bases numbered 11, after V lost 4 bases and J lost 6 bases. The CDR3 sequence: CASSPFFGTGINEQFF. CDR3 nucleotides: TGTGCCAGCAGCCCTTTCTTCGGGACAGGGATCAATGAGCAGTTCTTC.

The CDR3, as DNA: TGTGCCAGCAGGACGACCGGGACAGGGACCTGGTCGCTGTTTTTT. Amino acids: CASRTTGTGTWSLFF. The V and J genes are TRBV27 and TRBJ1-4; 9 bases line up with TRBD1. The CDR3 contains 15 residues. V lost 6 bases, J lost 14 bases, and 16 bases stayed unmatched. The germline gives CDR1 MNHEY, CDR2 SMNVEV (reference sequence).

The CDR3 loop reads CASIRGPGGTGELFF. CDR3 nucleotides: TGTGCCAGCATCCGCGGGCCGGGGGGCACCGGGGAGCTGTTTTTT. V is TRBV6-5 and J is TRBJ2-2, with 7 bases aligning to TRBD2. Unmatched junction bases numbered 9, after V lost 7 bases and J lost 4 bases. CDR3 length equals 15 residues. Germline lookup yields CDR1 MNHEY and CDR2 SVGAGI.

This clone was recorded only once. The V call is TRBV23-1, the J call TRBJ2-3; TRBD2 is a possible D gene (5 bases). TRBV23-1 is placed among ORFs of uncertain function. CDR3 length: 16 residues. Trimming pared 0 bases from V and 4 bases from J, leaving 14 bases between. The CDR3 DNA sequence: TGCGCCAGCAGTCAATCAATCCCAGCGGAGTCAGATACGCAGTATTTT. Its protein is CASSQSIPAESDTQYF.

V and J are TRBV11-2 and TRBJ1-5; D is unresolved. CDR3 length: 15 residues. Germline assignment: CDR1 SGHAT and CDR2 FQNNGV. Trimming cost V 3 bases and J 0 bases, with 9 bases left between them. The chain's CDR3 is CASSFIVYSNQPQHF. The DNA of the CDR3 is TGTGCCAGCAGCTTTATAGTTTATAGCAATCAGCCCCAGCATTTT.